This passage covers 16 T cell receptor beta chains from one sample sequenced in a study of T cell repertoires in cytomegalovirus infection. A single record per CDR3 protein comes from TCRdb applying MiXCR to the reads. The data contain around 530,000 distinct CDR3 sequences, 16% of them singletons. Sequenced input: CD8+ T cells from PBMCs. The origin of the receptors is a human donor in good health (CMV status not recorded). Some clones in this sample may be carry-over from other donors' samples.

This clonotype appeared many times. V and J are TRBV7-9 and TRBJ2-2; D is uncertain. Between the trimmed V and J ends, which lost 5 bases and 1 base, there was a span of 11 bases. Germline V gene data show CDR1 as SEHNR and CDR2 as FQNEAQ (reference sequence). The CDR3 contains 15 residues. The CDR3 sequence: CASSRLIGNTGELFF. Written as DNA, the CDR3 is TGTGCCAGCAGCCGCCTTATTGGGAACACCGGGGAGCTGTTTTTT.

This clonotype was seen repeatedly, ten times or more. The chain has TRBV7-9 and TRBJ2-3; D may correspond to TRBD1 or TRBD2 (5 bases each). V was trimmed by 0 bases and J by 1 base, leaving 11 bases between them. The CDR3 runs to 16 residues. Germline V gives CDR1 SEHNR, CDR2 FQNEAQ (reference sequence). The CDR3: CASSLAEGSGTDTQYF. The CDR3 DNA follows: TGTGCCAGCAGCTTAGCTGAGGGGTCCGGCACAGATACGCAGTATTTT.

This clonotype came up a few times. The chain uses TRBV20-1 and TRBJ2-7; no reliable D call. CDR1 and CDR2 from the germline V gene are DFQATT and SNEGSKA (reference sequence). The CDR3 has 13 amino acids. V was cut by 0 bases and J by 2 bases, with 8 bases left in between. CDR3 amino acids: CSARDGQTYEQYF. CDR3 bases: TGCAGTGCTAGAGATGGCCAAACCTACGAGCAGTACTTC.

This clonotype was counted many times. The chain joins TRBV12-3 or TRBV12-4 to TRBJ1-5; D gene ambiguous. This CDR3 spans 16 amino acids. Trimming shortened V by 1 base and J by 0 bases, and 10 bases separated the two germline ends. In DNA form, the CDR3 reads TGTGCCAGCAGTTTAGACCCGGGATATAGCAATCAGCCCCAGCATTTT. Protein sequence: CASSLDPGYSNQPQHF.

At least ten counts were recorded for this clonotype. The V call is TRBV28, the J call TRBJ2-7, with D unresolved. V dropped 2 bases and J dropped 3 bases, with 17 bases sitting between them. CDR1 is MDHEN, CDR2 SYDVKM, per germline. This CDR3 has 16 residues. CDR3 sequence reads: CASSLPSRIPSYEQYF. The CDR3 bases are TGTGCCAGCAGTTTACCGTCAAGAATCCCAAGCTACGAGCAGTACTTC. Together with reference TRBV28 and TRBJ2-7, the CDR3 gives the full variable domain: DVKVTQSSRYLVKRTGEKVFLECVQDMDHENMFWYRQDPGLGLRLIYFSYDVKMKEKGDIPEGYSVSREKKERFSLILESASTNQTSMYLCASSLPSRIPSYEQYFGPGTRLTVT.

The CDR3 DNA reads TGTGCCAGCAGTGTGGAGCGGGAGTTCTACCACGAGCAGTACTTC. Protein sequence: CASSVEREFYHEQYF. The chain has TRBV2 and TRBJ2-7, with 8 bases fitting TRBD2. CDR3 size: 15 residues. Germline assignment: CDR1 SNHLY and CDR2 FYNNEI. V was pared by 4 bases and J by 5 bases, with 10 bases of the junction left unmatched.

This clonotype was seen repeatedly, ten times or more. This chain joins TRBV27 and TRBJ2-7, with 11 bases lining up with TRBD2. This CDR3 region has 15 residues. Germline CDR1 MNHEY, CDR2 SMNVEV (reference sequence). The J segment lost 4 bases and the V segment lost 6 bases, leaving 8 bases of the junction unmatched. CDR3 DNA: TGTGCCAGCAGATTTGAGACTAGCGGGATTTACGAGCAGTACTTC. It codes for CASRFETSGIYEQYF.

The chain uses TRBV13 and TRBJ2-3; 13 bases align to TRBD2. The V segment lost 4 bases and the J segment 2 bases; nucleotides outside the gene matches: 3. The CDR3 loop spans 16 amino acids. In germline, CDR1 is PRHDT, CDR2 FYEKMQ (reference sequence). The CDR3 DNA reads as TGTGCCAGCAGCTCACTAGCGGGAGGGATCACAGATACGCAGTATTTT. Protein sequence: CASSSLAGGITDTQYF.

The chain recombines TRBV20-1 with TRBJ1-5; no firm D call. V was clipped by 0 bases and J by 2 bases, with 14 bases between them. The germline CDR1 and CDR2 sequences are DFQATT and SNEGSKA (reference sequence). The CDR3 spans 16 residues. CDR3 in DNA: TGCAGTGCTAGAGATTTCGGGGAGCAGGGCAATCAGCCCCAGCATTTT. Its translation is CSARDFGEQGNQPQHF.

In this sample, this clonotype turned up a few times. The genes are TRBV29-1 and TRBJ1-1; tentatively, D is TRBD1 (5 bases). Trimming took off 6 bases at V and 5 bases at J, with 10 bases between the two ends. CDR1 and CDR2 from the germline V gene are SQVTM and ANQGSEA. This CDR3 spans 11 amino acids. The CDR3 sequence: CSVGLGTEAFF. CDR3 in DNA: TGCAGCGTGGGGCTAGGGACTGAAGCTTTCTTT.

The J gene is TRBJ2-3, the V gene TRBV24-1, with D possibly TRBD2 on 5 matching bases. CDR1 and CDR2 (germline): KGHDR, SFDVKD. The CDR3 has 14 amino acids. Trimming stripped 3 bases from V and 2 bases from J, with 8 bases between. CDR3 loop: CATSDKRYTDTQYF. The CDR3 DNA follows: TGTGCCACCAGTGATAAGCGGTACACAGATACGCAGTATTTT.

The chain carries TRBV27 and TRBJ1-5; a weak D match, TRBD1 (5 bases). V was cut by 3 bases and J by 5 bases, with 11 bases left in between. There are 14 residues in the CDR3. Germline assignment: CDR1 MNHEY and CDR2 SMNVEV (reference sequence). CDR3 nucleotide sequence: TGTGCCAGCAGTTTCCTGGGGGGTGATCAGCCCCAGCATTTT. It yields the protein CASSFLGGDQPQHF.

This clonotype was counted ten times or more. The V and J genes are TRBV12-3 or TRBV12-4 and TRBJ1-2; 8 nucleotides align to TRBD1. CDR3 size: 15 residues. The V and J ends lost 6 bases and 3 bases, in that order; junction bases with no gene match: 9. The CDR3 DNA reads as TGTGCCAGCAGCCTAGGACAGGGCGGATACTATGGCTACACCTTC. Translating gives CASSLGQGGYYGYTF.

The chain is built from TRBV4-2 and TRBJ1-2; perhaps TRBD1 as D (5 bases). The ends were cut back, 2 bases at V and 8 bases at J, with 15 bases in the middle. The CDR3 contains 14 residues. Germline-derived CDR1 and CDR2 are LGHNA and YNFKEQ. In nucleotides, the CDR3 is TGTGCCAGCAGCCAAATACGGGACTCCCCAGGCTACACCTTC. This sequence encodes CASSQIRDSPGYTF.

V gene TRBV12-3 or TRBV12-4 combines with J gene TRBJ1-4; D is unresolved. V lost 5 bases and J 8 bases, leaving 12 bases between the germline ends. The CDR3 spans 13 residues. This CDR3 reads CASSRPDGEKLFF. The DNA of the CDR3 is TGTGCCAGCAGTCGACCCGACGGGGAAAAACTGTTTTTT.

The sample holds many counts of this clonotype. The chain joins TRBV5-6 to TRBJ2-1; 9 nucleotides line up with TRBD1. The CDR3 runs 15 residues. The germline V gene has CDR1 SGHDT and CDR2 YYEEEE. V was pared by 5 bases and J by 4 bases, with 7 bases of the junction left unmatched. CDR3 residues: CASRPGQGLYNEQFF. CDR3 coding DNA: TGTGCCAGCAGGCCGGGACAGGGTCTATACAATGAGCAGTTCTTC. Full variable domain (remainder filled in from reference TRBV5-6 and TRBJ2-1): DAGVTQSPTHLIKTRGQQVTLRCSPKSGHDTVSWYQQALGQGPQFIFQYYEEEERQRGNFPDRFSGHQFPNYSSELNVNALLLGDSALYLCASRPGQGLYNEQFFGPGTRLTVL.